Below, 3 T cell receptor beta chains from the same sample are listed, as sequenced in a study of blood T cells in healthy people across ages. Using a J-beta primer mix together with a sample-barcoded 5' primer, a second PCR was run for roughly 7 to 12 cycles. TCRdb analysed the 5' RACE reads with MiXCR anew, one entry per CDR3 protein. Here the sample spans 800,000 or so distinct CDR3 sequences, roughly 25% being singletons. These same data were also listed under a study on T cells of mothers and their children.

The sample comprised blood. Receptors originate from a boy aged 10-17 years in good health.

The chain joins TRBV7-9 to TRBJ1-2; D is unresolved. V gave up 4 bases and J gave up 2 bases, with 17 bases separating them. The CDR3 runs to 16 residues. Germline V gene lookup returns CDR1 SEHNR and CDR2 FQNEAQ (reference sequence). The CDR3 DNA sequence: TGTGCCAGCAGCTCCCGAGACACGGAGGTGAACTATGGCTACACCTTC. Translating it yields CASSSRDTEVNYGYTF.

Worth noting for this clonotype: The junction differs from germline at one of its ends, possibly a read error. The chain combines TRBV7-6 with TRBJ1-2; the match to TRBD1 covers 9 bases. The CDR3 consists of 13 residues. Germline CDR1 and CDR2: SGHVS and FNYEAQ. The CDR3 nucleotides read TGTGCCAGCAGCTCACCTGGACAGGGGCAAGCCCTCTTC. Encoded protein: CASSSPGQGQALF. The full variable domain, in which reference TRBV7-6 and TRBJ1-2 provide the parts outside the CDR3, is GAGVSQSPRYKVTKRGQDVALRCDPISGHVSLYWYRQALGQGPEFLTYFNYEAQQDKSGLPNDRFSAERPEGSISTLTIQRTEQRDSAMYRCASSSPGQGQALFGSGTRLTVV.

The V and J genes are TRBV6-1 and TRBJ2-5; 12 positions agree with TRBD2. The end of the DNA fits TRBJ2-7 better, so the J call may be wrong. The CDR3 length is 13 residues. The germline gives CDR1 MNHNS, CDR2 SASEGT. DNA for the CDR3: TGTGCCGGGCGGACTAGCGGGGCCTACGAGCAGTACTTC. Its translation: CAGRTSGAYEQYF.